Here is one TCR beta chain with its context. Its antigen is not identified. CDR3 length: 15 amino acids. Germline trimming cut 4 bases from V and 6 bases from J; bases unmatched to any gene: 8. Germline V gives CDR1 MNHEY, CDR2 SVGEGT. From RNA transcripts, TCR beta CDR3 regions were amplified. The primer set for the first-round RT-PCR of the TCR CDR3 was HTBI. MiXCR, applied by TCRdb to the multiplex PCR reads, yields one record per CDR3 protein. This repertoire shows hundreds of thousands of distinct CDR3 sequences, 35% to 40% found once; its top ten account for about 9%. This record comes from a study of T cells in Graves' hyperthyroidism and ophthalmopathy. Whole-study results and caveats: Most thyroid-expanded clonotypes above 0.001 were also found in blood. The model identified upcoming ophthalmopathy a median approximately six months ahead of onset.

Those with hyperthyroidism were 18 to 65 years old, newly diagnosed, and ill for under 2 months. For the diagnoses, clinical symptoms, serum thyroxine and TRAb, thyroid ultrasound and orbital computed tomography were used. The chain couples TRBV6-2 or TRBV6-3 to TRBJ1-4; 7 bases match TRBD1. Sequenced sample: blood. This TCR was recovered from a man aged 18 to 29 with Graves' hyperthyroidism. The CDR3 loop is CASSSNRGLDEKLFF. As DNA, the CDR3 is TGTGCCAGCAGTTCGAACAGGGGACTGGATGAAAAACTGTTTTTT.